Sequencing of this T cell receptor beta chain was carried out in a study of blood T cell repertoires in COVID-19. The CDR3 runs 13 residues. The germline V gene encodes CDR1 SGHDN and CDR2 FVKESK. Trimming shortened V by 4 bases and J by 6 bases, and 10 bases separated the two germline ends. Under the authors' procedure: Estimated nucleated cell counts came from reference gene primer amplification. Some clones are missing from TCRdb's copy, which holds only in-frame ones; the method was immunoSEQ multiplex PCR. Clone size and V and J calls were adopted from that table, with D and trimming inferred from the DNA. This repertoire shows 350,000 to 400,000 clones, around 90% found once; its top ten account for 1.2%.

V and J are TRBV14 and TRBJ2-1, with a weak D call TRBD1 (6 bases). The receptor was derived from a woman younger than 35 who had recovered from COVID-19. The sequencing input was PBMCs or T cells enriched from blood (not recorded which). CDR3 residues: CASSPDSLNEQFF. The CDR3 DNA follows: TGTGCCAGCAGCCCGGACAGTCTCAATGAGCAGTTCTTC. The whole variable domain, filled in from reference TRBV14 and TRBJ2-1, reads EAGVTQFPSHSVIEKGQTVTLRCDPISGHDNLYWYRRVMGKEIKFLLHFVKESKQDESGMPNNRFLAERTGGTYSTLKVQPAELEDSGVYFCASSPDSLNEQFFGPGTRLTVL.